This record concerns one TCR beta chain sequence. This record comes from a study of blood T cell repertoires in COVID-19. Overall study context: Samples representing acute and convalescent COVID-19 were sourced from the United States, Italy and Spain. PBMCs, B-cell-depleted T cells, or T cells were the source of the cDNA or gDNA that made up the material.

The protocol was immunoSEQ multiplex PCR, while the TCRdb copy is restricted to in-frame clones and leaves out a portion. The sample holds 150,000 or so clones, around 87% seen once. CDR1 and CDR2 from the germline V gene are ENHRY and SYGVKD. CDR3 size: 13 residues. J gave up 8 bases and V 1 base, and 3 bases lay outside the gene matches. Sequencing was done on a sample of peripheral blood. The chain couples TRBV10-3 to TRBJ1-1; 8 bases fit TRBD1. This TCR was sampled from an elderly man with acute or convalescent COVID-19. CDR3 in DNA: TGTGCCATCAGTGAGTTCGGACAGGGAGAAGCTTTCTTT. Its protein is CAISEFGQGEAFF.